This T cell receptor beta chain comes out of a study of vaccination effects on CD4 cells after COVID-19. The study's findings and limits: Marked clonal contraction of infection- and vaccine-induced clones was seen late after vaccination.

Concerning this clone: The antigen remains undetermined.

Using immunoSEQ multiplex PCR, the repertoire was profiled, and TCRdb retains in-frame clones only, with some absent. The table includes about 41,000 clones, around 67% detected once. The germline V and J ends were trimmed by 8 bases and 9 bases, with 14 bases remaining between them. The CDR3 covers 13 residues. Expansion with viral peptide pools was applied to antigen-specific CD4+ T cells by the ViraFEST assay prior to sequencing. Once cultured for roughly ten days, the cells underwent separation to obtain CD4+ T cells. Having tested negative for nucleocapsid antibodies, the vaccine recipients showed no prior SARS-CoV-2 infection.

The chain is built from TRBV12-3 or TRBV12-4 and TRBJ1-6, with no clear D. The source material was CD4+ T cells from PBMCs cultured with HCoV-OC43 spike peptides, sampled before COVID-19 vaccination. The sample's subset: HCoV-OC43 spike overlapping peptide pool stimulation. The receptor was isolated from a human donor who received a COVID-19 vaccine. The CDR3 bases are TGTGCCAGCCGTACTCTTGAGGTTTCACCCCTCCACTTT. This gives the protein CASRTLEVSPLHF.